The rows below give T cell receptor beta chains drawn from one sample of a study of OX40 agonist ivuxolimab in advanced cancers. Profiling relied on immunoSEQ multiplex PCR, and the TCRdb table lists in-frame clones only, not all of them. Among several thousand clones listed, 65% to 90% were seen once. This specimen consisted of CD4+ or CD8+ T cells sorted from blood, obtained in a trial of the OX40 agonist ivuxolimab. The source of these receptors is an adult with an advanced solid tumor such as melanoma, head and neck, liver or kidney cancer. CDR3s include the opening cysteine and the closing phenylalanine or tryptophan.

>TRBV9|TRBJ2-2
CASSVLVTGELFF
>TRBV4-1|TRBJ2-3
CASSQEYWASGGEDTQYF
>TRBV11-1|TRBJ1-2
CASSPSVVDGYTF
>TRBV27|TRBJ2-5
CASSLFAGVRQETQYF
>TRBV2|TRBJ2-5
CASISSGGAGKTQYF
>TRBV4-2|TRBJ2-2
CASSQTGRWDTGELFF
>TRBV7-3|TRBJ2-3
CASSPRLADTQYF
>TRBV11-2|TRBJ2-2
CASSAGVGELFF
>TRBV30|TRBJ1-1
CAWTITANTEAFF
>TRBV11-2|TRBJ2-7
CASSFGSNYEQYF
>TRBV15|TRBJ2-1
CATSKESLAGGREQFF
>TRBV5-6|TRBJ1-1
CASSWRWGGGTEAFF
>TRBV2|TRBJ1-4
CASSETANEKLFF
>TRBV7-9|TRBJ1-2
CASSPNGTNGYTF
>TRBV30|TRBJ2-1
CAWDYSYNEQFF
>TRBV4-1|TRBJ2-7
CASSLLAGGTYEQYF
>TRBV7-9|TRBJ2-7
CASSSEGAGAYEQYF
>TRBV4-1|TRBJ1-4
CASSQWGQSTTNEKLFF
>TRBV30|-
CAWSQGQGAYEQYF
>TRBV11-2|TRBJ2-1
CASSQLWQEQFF
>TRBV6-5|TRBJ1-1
CASSYGESGTEAFF
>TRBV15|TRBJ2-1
CATSSRDRGPRGNEQFF
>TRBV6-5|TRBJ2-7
CASSYGTATYEQYF
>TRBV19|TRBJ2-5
CASSIRTQETQYF
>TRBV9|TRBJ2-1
CASSVAWEGFNEQFF
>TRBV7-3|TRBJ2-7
CASRLPTGHSYEQYF
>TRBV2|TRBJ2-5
CASAQTSGVQETQYF
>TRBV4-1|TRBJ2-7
CASSKGTGGASYEQYF
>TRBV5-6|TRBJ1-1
CASSLGGEAFF
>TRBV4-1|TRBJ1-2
CASSQGPGQGYGYTF
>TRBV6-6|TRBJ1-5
CASSYGDTGPQHF
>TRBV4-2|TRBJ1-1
CASSQLPVNTEAFF
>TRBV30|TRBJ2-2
CAWSTGLGTGELFF
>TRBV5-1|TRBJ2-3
CASSHDPRGDTQYF
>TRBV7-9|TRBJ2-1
CASSSGVEQFF
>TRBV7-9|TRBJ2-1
CASSGARGGNEQFF
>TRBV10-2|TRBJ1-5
CATADSFNSNQPQHF
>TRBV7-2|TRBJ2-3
CASSFPRTPSTDTQYF
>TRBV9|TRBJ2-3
CASSAEVSSTDTQYF
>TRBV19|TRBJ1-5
CASRPGGYSNQPQHF
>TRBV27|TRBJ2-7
CASSQGGEQYF
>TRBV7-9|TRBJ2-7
CAVEWEQYF
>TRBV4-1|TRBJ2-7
CASSRDISYEQYF
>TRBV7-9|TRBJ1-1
CASSPDRMNTEAFF